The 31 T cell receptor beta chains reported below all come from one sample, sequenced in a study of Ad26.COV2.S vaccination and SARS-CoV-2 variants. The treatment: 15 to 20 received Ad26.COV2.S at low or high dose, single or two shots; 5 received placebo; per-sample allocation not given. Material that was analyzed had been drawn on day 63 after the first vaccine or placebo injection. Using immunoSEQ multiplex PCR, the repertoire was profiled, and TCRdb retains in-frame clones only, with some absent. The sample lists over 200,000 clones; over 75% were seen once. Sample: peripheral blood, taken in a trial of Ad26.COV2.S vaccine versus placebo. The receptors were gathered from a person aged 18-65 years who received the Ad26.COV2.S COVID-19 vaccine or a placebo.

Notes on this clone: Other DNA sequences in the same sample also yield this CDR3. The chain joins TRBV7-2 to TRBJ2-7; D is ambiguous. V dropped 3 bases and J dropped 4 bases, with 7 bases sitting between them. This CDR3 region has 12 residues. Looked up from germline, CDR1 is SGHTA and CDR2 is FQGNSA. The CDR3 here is CASSFSSYEQYF. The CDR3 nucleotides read TGTGCCAGCAGCTTCTCCAGTTACGAGCAGTACTTC.

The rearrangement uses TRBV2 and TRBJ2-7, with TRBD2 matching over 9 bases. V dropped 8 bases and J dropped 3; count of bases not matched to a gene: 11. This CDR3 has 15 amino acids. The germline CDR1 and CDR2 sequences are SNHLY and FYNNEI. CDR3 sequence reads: CASLILAGSHYEQYF. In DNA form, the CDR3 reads TGTGCCAGCCTTATTCTAGCGGGGAGTCACTACGAGCAGTACTTC.

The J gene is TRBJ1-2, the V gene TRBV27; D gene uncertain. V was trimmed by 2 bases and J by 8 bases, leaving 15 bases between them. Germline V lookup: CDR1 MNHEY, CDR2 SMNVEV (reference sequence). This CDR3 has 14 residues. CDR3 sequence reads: CASSLREGLGGYTF. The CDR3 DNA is TGTGCCAGCAGTTTACGTGAGGGCCTTGGAGGCTACACCTTC.

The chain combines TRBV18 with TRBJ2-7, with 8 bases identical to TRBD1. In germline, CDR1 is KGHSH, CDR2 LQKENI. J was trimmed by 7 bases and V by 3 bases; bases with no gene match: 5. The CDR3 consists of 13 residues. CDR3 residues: CASSPGQGWEQYF. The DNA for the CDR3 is TGTGCCAGCTCACCCGGACAGGGTTGGGAGCAGTACTTC.

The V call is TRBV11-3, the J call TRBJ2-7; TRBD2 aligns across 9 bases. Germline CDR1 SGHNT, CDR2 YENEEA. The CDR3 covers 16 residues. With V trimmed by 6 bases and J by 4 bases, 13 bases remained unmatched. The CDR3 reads CASSAPTLAGRYEQYF. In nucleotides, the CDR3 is TGTGCCAGCAGTGCCCCTACTCTAGCGGGAAGATACGAGCAGTACTTC.

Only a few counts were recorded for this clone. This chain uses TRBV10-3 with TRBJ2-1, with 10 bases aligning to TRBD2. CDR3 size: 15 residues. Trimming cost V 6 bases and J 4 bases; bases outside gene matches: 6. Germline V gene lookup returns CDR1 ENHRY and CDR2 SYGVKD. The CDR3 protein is CAIRTGLAFYNEQFF. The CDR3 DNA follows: TGTGCCATCAGAACGGGACTAGCGTTTTACAATGAGCAGTTCTTC.

CDR3: CASSQPLAGVTDTQYF. The CDR3 nucleotides are TGCGCCAGCAGTCAACCCCTAGCGGGAGTTACAGATACGCAGTATTTT. The chain is built from TRBV5-1 and TRBJ2-3, with 10 bases aligning to TRBD2. The trim removed 5 bases at V and 3 bases at J, leaving 9 bases unmatched. Germline V lookup: CDR1 SGHRS, CDR2 YFSETQ. The CDR3 is 16 amino acids.

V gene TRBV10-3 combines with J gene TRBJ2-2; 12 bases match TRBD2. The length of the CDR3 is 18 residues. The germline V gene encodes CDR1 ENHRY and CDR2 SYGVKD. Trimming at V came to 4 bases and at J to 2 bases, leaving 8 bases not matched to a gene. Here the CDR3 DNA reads TGTGCCATCAGTGGGCTACTAGCGGGGGGACGTAACACCGGGGAGCTGTTTTTT. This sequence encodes CAISGLLAGGRNTGELFF.

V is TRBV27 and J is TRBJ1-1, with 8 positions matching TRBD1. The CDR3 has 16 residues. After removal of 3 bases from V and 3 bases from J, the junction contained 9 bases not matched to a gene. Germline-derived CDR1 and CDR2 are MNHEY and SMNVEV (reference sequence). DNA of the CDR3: TGTGCCAGCAGTTTCCGGTCCTTACAGGGGGACACTGAAGCTTTCTTT. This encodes CASSFRSLQGDTEAFF.

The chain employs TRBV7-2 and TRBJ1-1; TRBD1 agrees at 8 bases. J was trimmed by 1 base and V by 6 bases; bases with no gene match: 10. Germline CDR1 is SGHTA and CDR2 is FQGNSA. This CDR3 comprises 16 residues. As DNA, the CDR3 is TGTGCCAGCAGACAAATCCGGGGGACAGGGAACACTGAAGCTTTCTTT. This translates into CASRQIRGTGNTEAFF.

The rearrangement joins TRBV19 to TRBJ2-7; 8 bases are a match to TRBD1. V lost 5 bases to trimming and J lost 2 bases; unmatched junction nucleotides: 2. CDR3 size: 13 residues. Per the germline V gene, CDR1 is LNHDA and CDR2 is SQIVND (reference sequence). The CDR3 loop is CASSSQGAYEQYF. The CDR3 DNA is TGTGCCAGTAGTTCACAGGGGGCCTACGAGCAGTACTTC.

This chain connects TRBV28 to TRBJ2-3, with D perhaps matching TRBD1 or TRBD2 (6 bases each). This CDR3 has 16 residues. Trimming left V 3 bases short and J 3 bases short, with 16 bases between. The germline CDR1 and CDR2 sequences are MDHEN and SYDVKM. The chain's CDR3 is CASSFSWQGRTDTQYF. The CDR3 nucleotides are TGTGCCAGCAGTTTCTCGTGGCAGGGGAGGACAGATACGCAGTATTTT.

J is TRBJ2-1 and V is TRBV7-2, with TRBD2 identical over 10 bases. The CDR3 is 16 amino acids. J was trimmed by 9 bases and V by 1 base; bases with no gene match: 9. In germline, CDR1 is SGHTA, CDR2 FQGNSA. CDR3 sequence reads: CASSLGLAGVTGEQFF. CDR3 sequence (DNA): TGTGCCAGCAGCTTAGGTCTAGCGGGAGTAACAGGTGAGCAGTTCTTC.

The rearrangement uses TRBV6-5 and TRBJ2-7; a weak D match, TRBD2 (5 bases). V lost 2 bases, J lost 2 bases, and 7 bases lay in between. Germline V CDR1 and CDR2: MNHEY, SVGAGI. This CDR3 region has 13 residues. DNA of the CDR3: TGTGCCAGCAGTTACGGGAGTCCCTACGAGCAGTACTTC. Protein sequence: CASSYGSPYEQYF.

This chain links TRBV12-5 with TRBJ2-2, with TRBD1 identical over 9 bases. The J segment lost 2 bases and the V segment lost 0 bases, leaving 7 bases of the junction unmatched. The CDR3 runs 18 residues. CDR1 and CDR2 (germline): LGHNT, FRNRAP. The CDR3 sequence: CASGLVETGGQNTGELFF. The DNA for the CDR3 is TGTGCTAGTGGTTTGGTTGAGACAGGGGGACAAAACACCGGGGAGCTGTTTTTT. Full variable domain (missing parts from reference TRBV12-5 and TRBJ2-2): DARVTQTPRHKVTEMGQEVTMRCQPILGHNTVFWYRQTMMQGLELLAYFRNRAPLDDSGMPKDRFSAEMPDATLATLKIQPSEPRDSAVYFCASGLVETGGQNTGELFFGEGSRLTVL.

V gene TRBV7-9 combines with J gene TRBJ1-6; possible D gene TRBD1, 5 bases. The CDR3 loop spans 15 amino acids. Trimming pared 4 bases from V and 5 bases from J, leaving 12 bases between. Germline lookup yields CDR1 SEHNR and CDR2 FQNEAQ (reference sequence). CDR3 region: CASSSDWGDNSPLHF. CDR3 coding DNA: TGTGCCAGCAGCTCCGATTGGGGGGATAATTCACCCCTCCACTTT.

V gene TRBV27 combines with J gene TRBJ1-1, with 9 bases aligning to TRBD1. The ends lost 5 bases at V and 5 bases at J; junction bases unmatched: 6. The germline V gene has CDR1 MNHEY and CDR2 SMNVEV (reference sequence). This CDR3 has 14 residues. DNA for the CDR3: TGTGCCAGCAGTCCATGGACAGGGGTTACTGAAGCTTTCTTT. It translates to CASSPWTGVTEAFF.

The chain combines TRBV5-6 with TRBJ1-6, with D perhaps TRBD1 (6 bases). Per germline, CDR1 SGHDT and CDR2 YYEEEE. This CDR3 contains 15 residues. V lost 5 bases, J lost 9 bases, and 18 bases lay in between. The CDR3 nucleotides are TGTGCCAGCAGACACCGGGACACAATCGGTTCACCCCTCCACTTT. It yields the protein CASRHRDTIGSPLHF.

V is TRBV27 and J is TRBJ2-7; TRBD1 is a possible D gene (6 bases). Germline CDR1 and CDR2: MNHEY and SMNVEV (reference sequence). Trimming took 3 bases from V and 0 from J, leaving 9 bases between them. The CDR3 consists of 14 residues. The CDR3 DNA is TGTGCCAGCAGTTTTCCAGGGGACTCCTACGAGCAGTACTTC. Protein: CASSFPGDSYEQYF.

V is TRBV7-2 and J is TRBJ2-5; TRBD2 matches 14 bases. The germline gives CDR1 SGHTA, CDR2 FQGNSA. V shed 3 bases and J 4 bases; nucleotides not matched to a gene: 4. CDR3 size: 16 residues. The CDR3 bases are TGTGCCAGCAGCTTTCAGACTAGCGGGGGGGGAGAGACCCAGTACTTC. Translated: CASSFQTSGGGETQYF.

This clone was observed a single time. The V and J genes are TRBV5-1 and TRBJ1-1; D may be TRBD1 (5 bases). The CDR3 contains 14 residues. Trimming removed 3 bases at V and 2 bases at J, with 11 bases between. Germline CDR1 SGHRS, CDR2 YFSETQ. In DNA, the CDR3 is TGCGCCAGCAGCTACCGGGACGGAAACACTGAAGCTTTCTTT. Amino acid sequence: CASSYRDGNTEAFF. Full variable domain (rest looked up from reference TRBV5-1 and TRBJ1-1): KAGVTQTPRYLIKTRGQQVTLSCSPISGHRSVSWYQQTPGQGLQFLFEYFSETQRNKGNFPGRFSGRQFSNSRSEMNVSTLELGDSALYLCASSYRDGNTEAFFGQGTRLTVV.

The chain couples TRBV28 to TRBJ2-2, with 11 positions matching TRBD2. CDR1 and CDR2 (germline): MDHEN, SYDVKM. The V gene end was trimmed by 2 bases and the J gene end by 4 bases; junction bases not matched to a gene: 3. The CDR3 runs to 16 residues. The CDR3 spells CASSLLAGGGTGELFF. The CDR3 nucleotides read TGTGCCAGCAGTTTACTAGCGGGAGGAGGCACCGGGGAGCTGTTTTTT. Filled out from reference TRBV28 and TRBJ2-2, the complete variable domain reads DVKVTQSSRYLVKRTGEKVFLECVQDMDHENMFWYRQDPGLGLRLIYFSYDVKMKEKGDIPEGYSVSREKKERFSLILESASTNQTSMYLCASSLLAGGGTGELFFGEGSRLTVL.

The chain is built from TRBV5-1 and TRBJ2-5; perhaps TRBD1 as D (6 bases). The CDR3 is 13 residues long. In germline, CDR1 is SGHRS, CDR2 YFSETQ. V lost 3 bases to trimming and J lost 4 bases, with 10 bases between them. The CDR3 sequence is CASSSGERETQYF. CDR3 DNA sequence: TGCGCCAGCAGCTCAGGGGAGAGAGAGACCCAGTACTTC.

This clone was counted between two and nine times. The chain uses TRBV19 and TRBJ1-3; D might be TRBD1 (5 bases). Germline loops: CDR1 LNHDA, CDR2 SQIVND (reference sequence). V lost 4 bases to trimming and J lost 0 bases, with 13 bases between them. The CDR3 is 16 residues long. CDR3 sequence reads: CASSTPRQFSGNTIYF. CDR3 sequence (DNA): TGTGCCAGTAGTACACCAAGACAGTTCTCTGGAAACACCATATATTTT. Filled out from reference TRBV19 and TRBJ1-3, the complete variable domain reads DGGITQSPKYLFRKEGQNVTLSCEQNLNHDAMYWYRQDPGQGLRLIYYSQIVNDFQKGDIAEGYSVSREKKESFPLTVTSAQKNPTAFYLCASSTPRQFSGNTIYFGEGSWLTVV.

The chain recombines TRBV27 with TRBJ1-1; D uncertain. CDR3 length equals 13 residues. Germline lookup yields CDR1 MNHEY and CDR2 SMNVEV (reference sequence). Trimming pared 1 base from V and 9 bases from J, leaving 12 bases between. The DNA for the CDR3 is TGTGCCAGCAGTTTATTTACCGGGCTTCAAGCTTTCTTT. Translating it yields CASSLFTGLQAFF.

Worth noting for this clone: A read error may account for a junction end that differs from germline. The CDR3 loop is CASSTISGGAVTGELFF. The CDR3 DNA sequence: TGTGCTAGCAGCACCATTAGCGGGGGGGCCGTTACCGGGGAGCTGTTTTTT. This chain links TRBV7-7 with TRBJ2-2; TRBD2 agrees at 11 bases. Germline values: CDR1 SSHAT, CDR2 FNYEAQ (reference sequence). The CDR3 covers 17 residues.

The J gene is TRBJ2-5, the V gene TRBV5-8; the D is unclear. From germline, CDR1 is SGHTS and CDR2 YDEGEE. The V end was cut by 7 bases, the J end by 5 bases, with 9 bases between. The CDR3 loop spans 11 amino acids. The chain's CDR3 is CASALGETQYF. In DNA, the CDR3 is TGTGCCAGCGCCCTTGGTGAGACCCAGTACTTC.

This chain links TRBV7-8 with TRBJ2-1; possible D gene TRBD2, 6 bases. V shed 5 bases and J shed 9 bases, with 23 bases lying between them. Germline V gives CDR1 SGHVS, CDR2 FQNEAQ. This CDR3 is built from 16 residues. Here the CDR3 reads CASSPSTGARLGEQFF. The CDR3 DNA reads TGTGCCAGCAGCCCCTCGACGGGAGCCAGATTGGGTGAGCAGTTCTTC.

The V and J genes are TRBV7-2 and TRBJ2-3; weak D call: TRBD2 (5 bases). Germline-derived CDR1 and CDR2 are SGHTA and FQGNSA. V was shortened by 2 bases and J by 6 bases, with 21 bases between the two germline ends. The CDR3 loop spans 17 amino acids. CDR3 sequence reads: CASSLILGRNRGDTQYF. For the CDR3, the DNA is TGTGCCAGCAGCTTAATTTTGGGTCGGAACCGAGGGGATACGCAGTATTTT.

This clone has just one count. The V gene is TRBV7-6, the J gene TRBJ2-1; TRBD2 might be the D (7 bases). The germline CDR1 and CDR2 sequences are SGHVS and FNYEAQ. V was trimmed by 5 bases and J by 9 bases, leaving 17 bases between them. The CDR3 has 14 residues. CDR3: CASSPEAGAGEQFF. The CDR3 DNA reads TGTGCCAGCAGCCCAGAGGCGGGGGCGGGTGAGCAGTTCTTC.

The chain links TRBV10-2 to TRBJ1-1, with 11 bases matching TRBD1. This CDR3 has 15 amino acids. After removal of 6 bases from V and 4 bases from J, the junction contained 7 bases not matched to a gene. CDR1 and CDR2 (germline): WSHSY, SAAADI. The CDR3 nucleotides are TGCGCCAGCAGGACCCAGGACAGGGGGCCCACTGAAGCTTTCTTT. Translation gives CASRTQDRGPTEAFF.